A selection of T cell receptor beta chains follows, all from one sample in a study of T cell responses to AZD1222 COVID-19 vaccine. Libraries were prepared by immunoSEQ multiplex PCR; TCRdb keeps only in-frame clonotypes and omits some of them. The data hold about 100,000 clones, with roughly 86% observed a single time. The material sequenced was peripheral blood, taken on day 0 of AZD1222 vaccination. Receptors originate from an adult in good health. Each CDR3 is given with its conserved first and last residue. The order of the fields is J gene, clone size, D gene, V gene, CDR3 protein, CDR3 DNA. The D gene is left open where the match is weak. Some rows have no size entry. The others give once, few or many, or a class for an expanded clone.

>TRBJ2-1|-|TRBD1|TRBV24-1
CATSDVTGAREQFF
TGTGCCACCAGTGATGTCACAGGGGCTAGAGAGCAGTTCTTC
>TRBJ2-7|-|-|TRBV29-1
CSVGGRGRSYEQYF
TGCAGCGTTGGGGGGAGGGGGCGGTCGTACGAGCAGTACTTC
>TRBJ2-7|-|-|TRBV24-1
CATSDGGRGSYEQYF
TGTGCCACCAGTGACGGTGGGCGGGGCTCCTACGAGCAGTACTTC
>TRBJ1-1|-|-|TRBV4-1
CASSQDTEAFF
TGCGCCAGCAGCCAAGACACTGAAGCTTTCTTT
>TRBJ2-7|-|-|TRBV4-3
CASSQDGGEIPYEQYF
TGCGCCAGCAGCCAAGACGGGGGAGAAATCCCCTACGAGCAGTACTTC
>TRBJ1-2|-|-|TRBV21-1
CASISGGDRYYGYTF
TGTGCCAGCATCTCCGGGGGGGACAGGTACTATGGCTACACCTTC
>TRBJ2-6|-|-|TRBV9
CASSVGLRRTGANVLTF
TGTGCCAGCTCCGTGGGGCTTCGACGGACTGGGGCCAACGTCCTGACTTTC
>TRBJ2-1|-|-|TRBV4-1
CASSQGPRQYYNEQFF
TGCGCCAGCAGCCAAGGGCCGAGGCAGTATTACAATGAGCAGTTCTTC
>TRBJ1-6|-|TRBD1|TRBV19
CASSPTMPGQNNSPLHF
TGTGCCAGTAGTCCAACTATGCCGGGACAGAATAATTCACCCCTCCACTTT
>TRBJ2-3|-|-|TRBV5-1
CASSFAGQLTDTQYF
TGCGCCAGCAGCTTTGCGGGCCAACTCACAGATACGCAGTATTTT
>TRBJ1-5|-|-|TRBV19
CASSIGWRGREVNQPQHF
TGTGCCAGTAGTATCGGGTGGCGGGGCCGGGAGGTTAATCAGCCCCAGCATTTT
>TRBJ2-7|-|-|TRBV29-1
CSVAASGGYEQYF
TGCAGCGTTGCGGCTAGTGGGGGCTACGAGCAGTACTTC
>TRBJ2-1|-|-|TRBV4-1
CASSQGLRAGLNNEQFF
TGCGCCAGCAGCCAAGGTTTGAGGGCGGGATTGAACAATGAGCAGTTCTTC
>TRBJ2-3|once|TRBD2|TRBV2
CASRGRGTDTQYF
TGTGCCAGTCGGGGGAGGGGCACAGATACGCAGTATTTT
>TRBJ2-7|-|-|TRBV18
CASSQESFEQYF
TGTGCCAGCTCACAAGAGAGTTTCGAGCAGTACTTC
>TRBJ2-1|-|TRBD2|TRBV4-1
CASSQRAGGPDEQFF
TGCGCCAGCAGCCAAAGAGCGGGAGGGCCTGATGAGCAGTTCTTC
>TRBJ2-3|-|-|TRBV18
CASSPHSTDTQYF
TGTGCCAGCTCACCCCACAGCACAGATACGCAGTATTTT
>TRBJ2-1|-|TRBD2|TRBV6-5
CASCGGGGRNEQFF
TGTGCCAGCTGCGGCGGGGGGGGGAGGAATGAGCAGTTCTTC
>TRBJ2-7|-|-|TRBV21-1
CASSKGETGGCDEQYF
TGTGCCAGCAGCAAAGGGGAAACGGGAGGGTGCGACGAGCAGTACTTC
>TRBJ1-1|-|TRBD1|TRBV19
CASSIGQGGTEAFF
TGTGCCAGTAGTATAGGACAGGGGGGCACTGAAGCTTTCTTT
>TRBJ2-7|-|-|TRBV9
CASSHNPGGGEQYF
TGTGCCAGCAGCCATAACCCAGGGGGAGGCGAGCAGTACTTC
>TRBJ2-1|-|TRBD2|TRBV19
CASSIVRGGNEQFF
TGTGCCAGTAGTATAGTCCGCGGGGGCAATGAGCAGTTCTTC
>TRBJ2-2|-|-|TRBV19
CASSTSGYTGELFF
TGTGCCAGTAGTACATCAGGGTACACCGGGGAGCTGTTTTTT
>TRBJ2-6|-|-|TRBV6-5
CASLSGANVLTF
TGTGCCAGCCTCTCTGGGGCCAACGTCCTGACTTTC
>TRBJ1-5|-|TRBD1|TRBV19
CASDRGRGQPQHF
TGTGCCAGTGACAGGGGGCGCGGTCAGCCCCAGCATTTT
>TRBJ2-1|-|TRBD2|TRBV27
CASSQRGGLPGLATPEQFF
TGTGCCAGCAGCCAAAGGGGGGGGCTCCCGGGACTAGCGACCCCTGAGCAGTTCTTC
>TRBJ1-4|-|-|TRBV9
CASSVAGREGEKLFF
TGTGCCAGCAGCGTAGCGGGCAGGGAGGGGGAAAAACTGTTTTTT
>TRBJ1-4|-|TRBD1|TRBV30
CAWSAKPGTGYEKLFF
TGTGCCTGGAGTGCGAAACCGGGGACAGGGTATGAAAAACTGTTTTTT
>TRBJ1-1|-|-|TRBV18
CASSPREGADTEAFF
TGTGCCAGCTCACCGCGAGAAGGAGCGGACACTGAAGCTTTCTTT
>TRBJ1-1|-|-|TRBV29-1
CSVALGWANTEAFF
TGCAGCGTGGCCCTTGGGTGGGCTAACACTGAAGCTTTCTTT
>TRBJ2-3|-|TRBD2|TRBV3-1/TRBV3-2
CASTGTSGSTDTQYF
TGTGCCAGCACCGGGACTAGCGGGAGTACAGATACGCAGTATTTT
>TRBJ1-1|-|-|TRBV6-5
CASSYQGWNTEAFF
TGTGCCAGCAGTTACCAGGGCTGGAACACTGAAGCTTTCTTT
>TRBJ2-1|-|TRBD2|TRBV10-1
CASTLYWASGSSYNEQFF
TGCGCCAGCACCCTTTACTGGGCTAGCGGGAGTTCTTACAATGAGCAGTTCTTC
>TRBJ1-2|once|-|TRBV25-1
CASCPDSGGRRDYGYTF
TGTGCCAGCTGTCCCGACTCGGGGGGGCGCCGAGACTATGGCTACACCTTC
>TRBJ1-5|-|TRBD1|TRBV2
CASSAGTVNQPQHF
TGTGCCAGCAGTGCCGGGACAGTCAATCAGCCCCAGCATTTT
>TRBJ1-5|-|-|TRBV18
CASSQGGNQPQHF
TGTGCCAGCTCTCAGGGTGGCAATCAGCCCCAGCATTTT
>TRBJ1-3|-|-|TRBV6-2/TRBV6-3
CASIPEAFGNTIYF
TGTGCCAGCATCCCGGAAGCTTTTGGAAACACCATATATTTT
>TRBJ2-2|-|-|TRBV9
CASTRGSDYTGELFF
TGTGCCAGCACCAGGGGTAGCGACTACACCGGGGAGCTGTTTTTT
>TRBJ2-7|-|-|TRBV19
CASASGDSHTPAFYEQYF
TGTGCCAGTGCCTCAGGGGACTCCCACACCCCAGCCTTCTACGAGCAGTACTTC
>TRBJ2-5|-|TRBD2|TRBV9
CASSVGAAGGSGRAETQYF
TGTGCCAGCAGCGTAGGAGCCGCCGGGGGGAGCGGGAGGGCTGAGACCCAGTACTTC